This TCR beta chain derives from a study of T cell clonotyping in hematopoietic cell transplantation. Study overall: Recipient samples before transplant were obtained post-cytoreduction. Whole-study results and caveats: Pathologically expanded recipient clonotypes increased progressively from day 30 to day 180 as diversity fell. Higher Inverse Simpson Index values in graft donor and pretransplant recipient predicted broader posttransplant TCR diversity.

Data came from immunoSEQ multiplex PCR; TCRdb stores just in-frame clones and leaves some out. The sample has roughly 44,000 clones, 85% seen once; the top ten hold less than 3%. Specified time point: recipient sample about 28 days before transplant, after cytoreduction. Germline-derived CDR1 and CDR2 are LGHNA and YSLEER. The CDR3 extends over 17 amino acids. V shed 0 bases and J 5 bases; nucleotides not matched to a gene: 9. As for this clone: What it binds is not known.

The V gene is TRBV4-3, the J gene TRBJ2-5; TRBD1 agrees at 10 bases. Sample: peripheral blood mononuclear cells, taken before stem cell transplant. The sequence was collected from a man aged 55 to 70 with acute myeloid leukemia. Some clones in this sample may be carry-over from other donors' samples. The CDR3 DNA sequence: TGCGCCAGCAGCCAAGAGATGGGGGACAGGGGAGACGAGACCCAGTACTTC. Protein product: CASSQEMGDRGDETQYF.